These 29 T cell receptor beta chains share one sample of origin, sequenced in a study of T cell changes during pregnancy in multiple sclerosis. Profiled with immunoSEQ multiplex PCR; TCRdb holds only in-frame clones, not every one. The sample consists of roughly 76,000 clones, approximately 91% of them appearing once. Here the sequenced sample was CD4+ T cells from peripheral blood mononuclear cells, taken after pregnancy. The receptors were gathered from a female donor with multiple sclerosis, enrolled in a pregnancy study.

This clone was seen a single time. The chain carries TRBV9 and TRBJ2-7; a weak D match, TRBD1 (6 bases). CDR1 is SGDLS and CDR2 is YYNGEE in the germline V gene. The CDR3 is 14 residues long. Trimming pared 0 bases from V and 3 bases from J, leaving 10 bases between. The CDR3 coding sequence is TGTGCCAGCAGCGTAGGGACAGTAGGCTACGAGCAGTACTTC. This codes for CASSVGTVGYEQYF.

This sequence joins TRBV15 and TRBJ2-7; weak D call: TRBD1 (6 bases). This CDR3 is 14 amino acids long. Germline CDR1 reads LNHNV; CDR2 reads YYDKDF (reference sequence). Trimming stripped 5 bases from V and 2 bases from J, with 13 bases between. DNA for the CDR3: TGTGCCACCAGCCCGGACAGACCTACCTACGAGCAGTACTTC. It yields the protein CATSPDRPTYEQYF.

The chain employs TRBV7-3 and TRBJ2-2, with TRBD2 identical over 10 bases. Trimming cost V 5 bases and J 4 bases; bases outside gene matches: 7. Germline V gene sequence: CDR1 SGHTA, CDR2 FQGTGA. The CDR3 length is 16 residues. This CDR3 is CASSPQRGGRTGELFF. The CDR3 DNA follows: TGTGCCAGCAGCCCTCAGCGGGGGGGCCGCACCGGGGAGCTGTTTTTT. Drawing the rest from reference TRBV7-3 and TRBJ2-2, the complete variable domain is GAGVSQTPSNKVTEKGKYVELRCDPISGHTALYWYRQSLGQGPEFLIYFQGTGAADDSGLPNDRFFAVRPEGSVSTLKIQRTERGDSAVYLCASSPQRGGRTGELFFGEGSRLTVL.

This chain links TRBV27 with TRBJ2-5; D unresolved. Germline V lookup: CDR1 MNHEY, CDR2 SMNVEV (reference sequence). V lost 9 bases and J 2 bases, leaving 13 bases between the germline ends. The CDR3 sequence is 13 residues long. In DNA, the CDR3 is TGTGCCAGAACCCAGGTCCTGCAAGAGACCCAGTACTTC. Amino acid sequence: CARTQVLQETQYF.

This clone was counted only a few times. The chain couples TRBV30 to TRBJ1-1; D may be TRBD1 (5 bases). CDR1 is GTSNPN and CDR2 is SVGIG in the germline V gene (reference sequence). V was clipped by 3 bases and J by 5 bases, with 13 bases between them. The CDR3 runs 13 residues. In nucleotides, the CDR3 is TGTGCCTGGAGGGACCCAGGGCGGACTGAAGCTTTCTTT. Amino acids: CAWRDPGRTEAFF.

The gene calls are TRBV5-1 and TRBJ1-1, with no clear D. CDR1 is SGHRS and CDR2 is YFSETQ in the germline V gene. CDR3 size: 18 residues. V was pared by 4 bases and J by 1 base, with 23 bases between. CDR3 bases: TGCGCCAGCAGCCGGGGTTGGACGCCCCCCGGTGGGAACACTGAAGCTTTCTTT. Its protein product is CASSRGWTPPGGNTEAFF. Supplemented by reference TRBV5-1 and TRBJ1-1, the full variable domain reads KAGVTQTPRYLIKTRGQQVTLSCSPISGHRSVSWYQQTPGQGLQFLFEYFSETQRNKGNFPGRFSGRQFSNSRSEMNVSTLELGDSALYLCASSRGWTPPGGNTEAFFGQGTRLTVV.

This clone was observed a single time. The chain has TRBV28 and TRBJ2-7; the D is unclear. V lost 5 bases, J lost 4 bases, and 9 bases lay in between. Looked up from germline, CDR1 is MDHEN and CDR2 is SYDVKM. The CDR3 covers 12 residues. The CDR3 coding sequence is TGTGCCAGCAGTCTACCGCCGTACGAGCAGTACTTC. Translating it yields CASSLPPYEQYF.

The chain couples TRBV7-6 to TRBJ2-2; D possibly corresponds to TRBD1 (6 bases). V lost 1 base to trimming and J lost 5 bases, with 8 bases between them. The CDR3 is 14 residues long. Germline V gene lookup returns CDR1 SGHVS and CDR2 FNYEAQ. CDR3 sequence: CASSLVGGTGELFF. Here the CDR3 DNA reads TGTGCCAGCAGCTTAGTAGGGGGAACCGGGGAGCTGTTTTTT.

CDR3 sequence: CAIRSAGTVNYGYTF. CDR3 nucleotides: TGTGCCATCAGGAGCGCCGGGACAGTCAACTATGGCTACACCTTC. The chain is built from TRBV10-3 and TRBJ1-2; 7 positions agree with TRBD1. The CDR3 has 15 amino acids. Germline assignment: CDR1 ENHRY and CDR2 SYGVKD. V was pared by 6 bases and J by 2 bases, with 9 bases of the junction left unmatched.

The chain recombines TRBV6-5 with TRBJ2-6, with D hard to call. V shed 6 bases and J shed 4 bases, with 7 bases lying between them. Germline V gene data show CDR1 as MNHEY and CDR2 as SVGAGI. CDR3 length: 13 residues. This chain's CDR3 is CASRVAGANVLTF. DNA of the CDR3: TGTGCCAGCAGGGTAGCCGGGGCCAACGTCCTGACTTTC.

The chain recombines TRBV27 with TRBJ2-1; D unresolved. This CDR3 has 11 amino acids. Germline assignment: CDR1 MNHEY and CDR2 SMNVEV (reference sequence). Trimming took off 8 bases at V and 5 bases at J, with 7 bases between the two ends. CDR3 sequence reads: CASGRHNEQFF. DNA of the CDR3: TGTGCCAGCGGGCGTCACAATGAGCAGTTCTTC.

CDR3 sequence reads: CAWSVAGENYEQYF. Here the CDR3 DNA reads TGTGCCTGGAGTGTAGCGGGAGAAAACTACGAGCAGTACTTC. This chain connects TRBV30 to TRBJ2-7; 8 bases agree with TRBD2. Germline CDR1 and CDR2: GTSNPN and SVGIG (reference sequence). The CDR3 contains 14 residues. V shed 0 bases and J 3 bases; nucleotides not matched to a gene: 4.

V gene TRBV4-1 combines with J gene TRBJ2-7; 12 nucleotides line up with TRBD2. Germline lookup yields CDR1 MGHRA and CDR2 YSYEKL. The junction had 16 bases not matched to a gene; V was cut back by 3 bases and J by 7 bases. The CDR3 sequence is 18 residues long. The CDR3 DNA is TGCGCCAGCAGCCAGAACTCCCAGGGACTAGCGGGCCGTTTAGAGCAGTACTTC. Its translation is CASSQNSQGLAGRLEQYF.

CDR3 bases: TGTGCCAGCTATACAGGGGGCATCACTGAAGCTTTCTTT. It is translated as CASYTGGITEAFF. The chain combines TRBV10-3 with TRBJ1-1, with 9 bases fitting TRBD1. Germline-derived CDR1 and CDR2 are ENHRY and SYGVKD. This CDR3 has 13 amino acids. Trimming cost V 10 bases and J 4 bases; bases outside gene matches: 7.

The J gene is TRBJ2-5, the V gene TRBV7-3; D gene ambiguous. Between the trimmed V and J ends, which lost 5 bases and 7 bases, there was a span of 14 bases. Germline V gives CDR1 SGHTA, CDR2 FQGTGA. This CDR3 has 13 residues. The CDR3 DNA sequence: TGTGCCAGCAGCCCCTCGTCCCCCGGGACCCAGTACTTC. It codes for CASSPSSPGTQYF.

This clone appeared once. The chain has TRBV4-1 and TRBJ2-7; 9 positions match TRBD2. This CDR3 is 18 amino acids long. The germline CDR1 and CDR2 sequences are MGHRA and YSYEKL. V lost 1 base to trimming and J lost 0 bases; unmatched junction nucleotides: 10. DNA for the CDR3: TGCGCCAGCAGCCAAGCTCACGCGGCAGCGGGAGGCTCCTACGAGCAGTACTTC. Protein sequence: CASSQAHAAAGGSYEQYF.

CDR3 region: CASSPRGAAELFF. CDR3 DNA: TGTGCCAGCAGCCCCCGAGGAGCGGCGGAGCTGTTTTTT. The chain has TRBV7-3 and TRBJ2-2, with D maybe TRBD2 (5 bases). The germline CDR1 and CDR2 sequences are SGHTA and FQGTGA. V lost 5 bases, J lost 10 bases, and 14 bases lay in between. The CDR3 consists of 13 residues.

The chain has TRBV5-1 and TRBJ2-2; 7 nucleotides align to TRBD2. V lost 7 bases and J lost 2; bases outside the gene matches: 5. Germline V gene lookup returns CDR1 SGHRS and CDR2 YFSETQ. The CDR3 extends over 14 amino acids. CDR3 region: CASASGENTGELFF. In DNA, the CDR3 is TGCGCCAGCGCTAGCGGAGAAAACACCGGGGAGCTGTTTTTT.

The chain has TRBV7-2 and TRBJ1-5, with D maybe TRBD1 (5 bases). Per germline, CDR1 SGHTA and CDR2 FQGNSA. CDR3 length: 15 amino acids. V was shortened by 7 bases and J by 7 bases, with 20 bases between the two germline ends. Written as DNA, the CDR3 is TGTGCCAGCACCCCACCGGGACTATCACGGCAGCCCCAGCATTTT. Its protein product is CASTPPGLSRQPQHF.

This chain uses TRBV6-6 with TRBJ1-3; a possible D gene is TRBD1 (5 bases). Per germline, CDR1 MNHNY and CDR2 SVGAGI (reference sequence). V was pared by 0 bases and J by 2 bases, with 11 bases between. The CDR3 runs to 16 residues. This CDR3 reads CASSYSPQGTGNTIYF. The CDR3 coding sequence is TGTGCCAGCAGTTACTCGCCGCAGGGCACTGGAAACACCATATATTTT.

The V gene is TRBV5-4, the J gene TRBJ2-1, with 13 bases matching TRBD2. Germline V gene lookup returns CDR1 SGHNT and CDR2 YYREEE (reference sequence). The trim removed 3 bases at V and 7 bases at J, leaving 4 bases unmatched. The CDR3 extends over 15 amino acids. CDR3 sequence (DNA): TGTGCCAGCAGCTCACTAGCGGGAGGGATAAATGAGCAGTTCTTC. Translating gives CASSSLAGGINEQFF.

The chain combines TRBV19 with TRBJ2-3; D not resolved. V was pared by 3 bases and J by 5 bases, with 3 bases between. The CDR3 is 11 amino acids. Germline assignment: CDR1 LNHDA and CDR2 SQIVND (reference sequence). This CDR3 is CASSILDTQYF. The CDR3, as DNA: TGTGCCAGTAGTATCTTAGATACGCAGTATTTT.

CDR3 in DNA: TGTGCCTGGACCCTGACAGATAGCAATCAGCCCCAGCATTTT. Translated: CAWTLTDSNQPQHF. This sequence joins TRBV30 and TRBJ1-5, with D perhaps TRBD1 (5 bases). Trimming pared 4 bases from V and 0 bases from J, leaving 10 bases between. Looked up from germline, CDR1 is GTSNPN and CDR2 is SVGIG (reference sequence). The CDR3 consists of 14 residues.

The gene calls are TRBV6-5 and TRBJ1-4; D is unresolved. The CDR3 is made up of 14 amino acids. V gave up 2 bases and J gave up 5 bases, with 9 bases separating them. Per germline, CDR1 MNHEY and CDR2 SVGAGI. CDR3 residues: CASSYASTNEKLFF. The CDR3 DNA sequence: TGTGCCAGCAGTTACGCCAGTACCAATGAAAAACTGTTTTTT.

The chain couples TRBV14 to TRBJ1-1; D not resolved. Per germline, CDR1 SGHDN and CDR2 FVKESK. V was cut by 1 base and J by 5 bases, with 11 bases left in between. The length of the CDR3 is 14 residues. The CDR3 nucleotides are TGTGCCAGCAGCCAAGGTGGCATTGTAACTGAAGCTTTCTTT. It specifies CASSQGGIVTEAFF.

The chain combines TRBV6-5 with TRBJ1-2; D unclear. The ends were cut back, 6 bases at V and 6 bases at J, with 17 bases in the middle. The CDR3 spans 14 residues. The V gene's germline CDR1 is MNHEY and CDR2 SVGAGI. The CDR3 loop is CASSSDSRRHGYTF. Written as DNA, the CDR3 is TGTGCCAGCAGCTCTGATAGTCGGAGGCATGGCTACACCTTC.

The chain has TRBV19 and TRBJ1-2; 7 nucleotides line up with TRBD1. With V trimmed by 4 bases and J by 0 bases, 5 bases remained unmatched. The CDR3 has 15 amino acids. Germline CDR1 is LNHDA and CDR2 is SQIVND (reference sequence). Written as DNA, the CDR3 is TGTGCCAGTAGTAACCCGACAGGGTCTAACTATGGCTACACCTTC. This encodes CASSNPTGSNYGYTF.

This clone is a singleton in its sample. The rearrangement uses TRBV4-2 and TRBJ2-1; the D is unclear. The CDR3 is 14 residues long. Trimming shortened V by 4 bases and J by 5 bases, and 12 bases separated the two germline ends. Per the germline V gene, CDR1 is LGHNA and CDR2 is YNFKEQ. The CDR3 reads CASSLRQRNNEQFF. In DNA form, the CDR3 reads TGTGCCAGCAGCCTTAGGCAGCGAAACAATGAGCAGTTCTTC.

V and J are TRBV28 and TRBJ2-2, with a tentative D call TRBD2 (5 bases). The length of the CDR3 is 15 residues. Germline V CDR1 and CDR2: MDHEN, SYDVKM. V was clipped by 3 bases and J by 6 bases, with 14 bases between them. The CDR3 region is CASSLRPPEAGELFF. The CDR3 DNA reads as TGTGCCAGCAGTTTGAGGCCGCCGGAGGCCGGGGAGCTGTTTTTT.